Listed here are 27 T cell receptor beta chains from one sample, sequenced in a study of T cells after yellow fever vaccination (dated by TCRdb to the late 2010s). The sample's treatment or condition, from its label and the paper: live attenuated yellow fever vaccine strain. Receptors were amplified or captured by 5' RACE. TCRdb shows the sequencer as Illumina HiSeq 2500. Starting from the raw public reads, TCRdb applied fastp trimming at Q25, assembled clones with MiXCR and retained in-frame beta chains. Rows are unified per CDR3 protein, each entry keeping the most common DNA and genes. This sample is represented by approximately 510,000 distinct CDR3 sequences; 21% of them were singletons. The biggest ten clones account for around 17% of the sample. Sample: PBMCs, taken 21 days after the first yellow fever vaccination. Receptors originate from a man aged 18 to 29 who received the YFV17D yellow fever vaccine.

This clonotype was counted only a few times. This sequence joins TRBV4-3 and TRBJ1-6; the D is unclear. The CDR3 totals 14 residues. Germline V gene sequence: CDR1 LGHNA, CDR2 YSLEER. The V end lost 0 bases, the J end lost 3 bases, and 3 bases lay between the germline ends. The CDR3 DNA is TGCGCCAGCAGCCAAGAGATCTATAATTCACCCCTCCACTTT. Translation: CASSQEIYNSPLHF.

The rearrangement joins TRBV27 to TRBJ1-1, with 8 bases matching TRBD1. The length of the CDR3 is 14 residues. Per the germline V gene, CDR1 is MNHEY and CDR2 is SMNVEV (reference sequence). V lost 4 bases to trimming and J lost 7 bases; unmatched junction nucleotides: 8. The CDR3: CASSSPDRASEAFF. The CDR3 bases are TGTGCCAGCAGTTCCCCGGACAGGGCTAGTGAAGCTTTCTTT.

This clonotype was detected a few times. The chain employs TRBV6-1 and TRBJ2-4, with D tentatively TRBD1 (6 bases). Trimming took off 6 bases at V and 7 bases at J, with 10 bases between the two ends. This CDR3 has 12 residues. Per the germline V gene, CDR1 is MNHNS and CDR2 is SASEGT. CDR3 region: CASSQGQNIQYF. The CDR3 DNA reads as TGTGCCAGCAGCCAAGGACAGAACATTCAGTACTTC.

This clonotype appeared a few times. V usage is TRBV6-6 and J usage is TRBJ1-4, with no clear D. The CDR3 totals 13 residues. Germline assignment: CDR1 MNHNY and CDR2 SVGAGI (reference sequence). Trimming took 8 bases from V and 8 from J, leaving 15 bases between them. The CDR3 sequence is CASAPGPWEKLFF. The CDR3 region has the DNA TGTGCCAGCGCACCTGGCCCATGGGAAAAACTGTTTTTT.

This clonotype appeared many times. The chain joins TRBV7-8 to TRBJ2-3; D perhaps matches TRBD2 (5 bases). V lost 3 bases and J 5 bases, leaving 15 bases between the germline ends. Germline CDR1 reads SGHVS; CDR2 reads FQNEAQ. The CDR3 is 15 residues long. The CDR3 protein is CASSFPGLLEDTQYF. CDR3 nucleotides: TGTGCCAGCAGCTTCCCTGGACTCCTAGAAGATACGCAGTATTTT.

The chain carries TRBV27 and TRBJ2-1, with TRBD2 matching 12 bases. The germline CDR1 and CDR2 sequences are MNHEY and SMNVEV (reference sequence). The trim removed 4 bases at V and 11 bases at J, leaving 3 bases unmatched. The CDR3 is 13 amino acids. The chain's CDR3 is CASSSGLAGKQFF. As DNA, the CDR3 is TGTGCCAGCAGTTCCGGACTAGCGGGGAAGCAGTTCTTC.

This clonotype occurred a few times. The rearrangement joins TRBV5-5 to TRBJ2-5; D is unclear. Trimming took off 4 bases at V and 9 bases at J, with 25 bases between the two ends. The CDR3 loop spans 16 amino acids. CDR1 is SGHKS, CDR2 YYEKEE, per germline (reference sequence). The CDR3 bases are TGTGCCAGCAGCGTCTCCAAGTCGAAGGGTCTTCCGGCCCAGTACTTC. Translating gives CASSVSKSKGLPAQYF. Filled out from reference TRBV5-5 and TRBJ2-5, the complete variable domain reads DAGVTQSPTHLIKTRGQQVTLRCSPISGHKSVSWYQQVLGQGPQFIFQYYEKEERGRGNFPDRFSARQFPNYSSELNVNALLLGDSALYLCASSVSKSKGLPAQYFGPGTRLLVL.

This clonotype was seen a few times. This chain joins TRBV6-5 and TRBJ1-4, with D tentatively TRBD1 (6 bases). V was clipped by 4 bases and J by 0 bases, with 12 bases between them. Germline CDR1 MNHEY, CDR2 SVGAGI. The CDR3 has 16 residues. Here the CDR3 DNA reads TGTGCCAGCAGTTTACGAGAGGGGGCAACTAATGAAAAACTGTTTTTT. Its protein product is CASSLREGATNEKLFF.

This clonotype was seen a handful of times. The chain couples TRBV6-5 to TRBJ2-2; D may be TRBD1 (5 bases). The CDR3 has 17 residues. From germline, CDR1 is MNHEY and CDR2 SVGAGI. Trimming took 0 bases from V and 6 from J, leaving 17 bases between them. CDR3 residues: CASSYSTLPRVPGELFF. The CDR3 nucleotides read TGTGCCAGCAGTTACTCGACTCTCCCCAGGGTCCCCGGGGAGCTGTTTTTT.

This clonotype showed up just a few times. V is TRBV4-1 and J is TRBJ2-7; 7 bases are shared with TRBD1. CDR1 is MGHRA and CDR2 is YSYEKL in the germline V gene. CDR3 size: 15 residues. Trimming cost V 4 bases and J 2 bases; bases outside gene matches: 8. The CDR3 reads CASSPRQTGTYEQYF. The CDR3 region has the DNA TGCGCCAGCAGCCCGCGCCAGACAGGGACCTACGAGCAGTACTTC.

The V gene is TRBV15, the J gene TRBJ2-7; D might be TRBD1 (5 bases). The germline CDR1 and CDR2 sequences are LNHNV and YYDKDF (reference sequence). This CDR3 spans 12 amino acids. V lost 0 bases and J lost 5, with 5 bases in between. DNA of the CDR3: TGTGCCACCAGCAGAGACAGGGACGAGCAGTACGTC. Its protein is CATSRDRDEQYV.

The chain has TRBV9 and TRBJ2-3, with TRBD1 matching over 11 bases. Germline trimming cut 5 bases from V and 6 bases from J; bases unmatched to any gene: 11. The CDR3 has 16 amino acids. From germline, CDR1 is SGDLS and CDR2 YYNGEE. The CDR3 is CASSAIGTGGADTQYF. For the CDR3, the DNA is TGTGCCAGCAGTGCTATTGGGACAGGGGGGGCGGATACGCAGTATTTT.

The rearrangement uses TRBV10-3 and TRBJ2-1; 8 nucleotides align to TRBD1. The CDR3 sequence is 10 residues long. The J segment lost 14 bases and the V segment lost 10 bases, leaving 7 bases of the junction unmatched. The germline V gene encodes CDR1 ENHRY and CDR2 SYGVKD. This CDR3 reads CATLRDRKFF. In nucleotides, the CDR3 is TGTGCCACTCTCCGGGACAGGAAGTTCTTC.

This clonotype has ten or more counts. The genes are TRBV18 and TRBJ2-7; D may be TRBD1 (6 bases). Trimming pared 3 bases from V and 3 bases from J, leaving 6 bases between. The CDR3 extends over 12 amino acids. CDR1 KGHSH and CDR2 LQKENI come from the germline V gene. The CDR3 here is CASSPDSYEQYV. CDR3 nucleotide sequence: TGTGCCAGCTCACCGGACAGCTACGAGCAGTACGTC.

V is TRBV20-1 and J is TRBJ2-1; TRBD2 matches 8 bases. This CDR3 is 18 amino acids long. Germline values: CDR1 DFQATT, CDR2 SNEGSKA (reference sequence). V shed 4 bases and J 4 bases; nucleotides not matched to a gene: 18. The CDR3: CSATISPKVAGWYNEQFF. Written as DNA, the CDR3 is TGCAGTGCTACAATTAGTCCTAAAGTAGCGGGGTGGTACAATGAGCAGTTCTTC.

CDR3 coding DNA: TGTGCCAGCAGTCCTGCCCGGGGGTTCGACACTGAAGCTTTCTTT. Its protein product is CASSPARGFDTEAFF. V gene TRBV12-3 or TRBV12-4 combines with J gene TRBJ1-1, with a tentative D call TRBD1 (5 bases). The CDR3 runs to 15 residues. V was pared by 5 bases and J by 3 bases, with 16 bases between.

The chain joins TRBV5-6 to TRBJ2-5; D unclear. The CDR3 sequence is 17 residues long. Trimming left V 0 bases short and J 5 bases short, with 20 bases between. Germline V gene data show CDR1 as SGHDT and CDR2 as YYEEEE. CDR3 region: CASSLALLPVLGETQYF. The CDR3 bases are TGTGCCAGCAGCTTGGCCCTTCTACCGGTCTTAGGGGAGACCCAGTACTTC. Looking up the rest from reference TRBV5-6 and TRBJ2-5 gives the full variable domain: DAGVTQSPTHLIKTRGQQVTLRCSPKSGHDTVSWYQQALGQGPQFIFQYYEEEERQRGNFPDRFSGHQFPNYSSELNVNALLLGDSALYLCASSLALLPVLGETQYFGPGTRLLVL.

This rearrangement joins TRBV6-2 or TRBV6-3 to TRBJ1-5; D may be TRBD1 (6 bases). Trimming took off 6 bases at V and 6 bases at J, with 18 bases between the two ends. Germline CDR1 MNHEY, CDR2 SVGEGT. This CDR3 spans 15 amino acids. The CDR3 here is CASRPGWGLLQPQHF. The DNA for the CDR3 is TGTGCCAGCAGGCCGGGTTGGGGGCTCCTTCAGCCCCAGCATTTT.

V usage is TRBV25-1 and J usage is TRBJ2-1; TRBD2 matches 13 bases. This CDR3 is 16 amino acids long. In germline, CDR1 is MGHDK, CDR2 SYGVNS. Trimming took 3 bases from V and 6 from J; bases not matched to a gene: 5. The chain's CDR3 is CASSDPRLAGGNEQFF. The CDR3 DNA follows: TGTGCCAGCAGTGATCCAAGACTAGCGGGGGGCAATGAGCAGTTCTTC.

To note about this clonotype: At one of its ends the junction is not consistent with the germline gene, which may arise from a read error. The V call is TRBV5-1, the J call TRBJ2-7; no clear D. The CDR3 has 13 residues. CDR1 is SGHRS, CDR2 YFSETQ, per germline. CDR3 nucleotide sequence: TGCGCCAGCAGCTTGGCCGCATCCCACGAGCGGTACTTC. It specifies CASSLAASHERYF.

Worth noting for this clonotype: A junction boundary mismatches the germline segment, possibly from a read error. The chain uses TRBV20-1 and TRBJ2-1; the match to TRBD2 covers 9 bases. CDR1 is DFQATT and CDR2 is SNEGSKA in the germline V gene (reference sequence). The CDR3 is 18 amino acids. This CDR3 reads CCASVFHGGGGVDNEQFF. The CDR3 coding sequence is TGCTGTGCTAGCGTCTTTCATGGTGGCGGGGGGGTAGACAATGAGCAGTTCTTC.

The V call is TRBV6-5, the J call TRBJ2-1; tentative D call: TRBD2 (5 bases). V was clipped by 4 bases and J by 6 bases, with 16 bases between them. Germline V CDR1 and CDR2: MNHEY, SVGAGI. This CDR3 spans 15 amino acids. The CDR3 loop is CASSLFLTTRNEQFF. CDR3 nucleotide sequence: TGTGCCAGCAGTTTATTTTTGACTACTCGCAATGAGCAGTTCTTC.

This clonotype has a single count. V is TRBV7-9 and J is TRBJ2-5; 8 bases match TRBD2. Germline V gives CDR1 SEHNR, CDR2 FQNEAQ (reference sequence). J gave up 7 bases and V 1 base, and 5 bases lay outside the gene matches. The CDR3 has 14 residues. CDR3 in DNA: TGTGCCAGCAGCTTAGATGGAAGCGGGGGGACCCAGTACTTC. This codes for CASSLDGSGGTQYF.

Many counts were recorded for this clonotype. This chain links TRBV9 with TRBJ2-1, with D perhaps being TRBD1 or TRBD2 (6 bases each). The CDR3 sequence is 15 residues long. Germline assignment: CDR1 SGDLS and CDR2 YYNGEE. The ends were cut back, 0 bases at V and 7 bases at J, with 14 bases in the middle. The CDR3 sequence: CASSVVVGGSNEQFF. CDR3 bases: TGTGCCAGCAGCGTAGTGGTGGGGGGCTCGAATGAGCAGTTCTTC.

This clonotype was seen a few times. This chain uses TRBV6-5 with TRBJ2-3; D is unresolved. The CDR3 is 17 amino acids. V was clipped by 5 bases and J by 6 bases, with 24 bases between them. Per germline, CDR1 MNHEY and CDR2 SVGAGI. CDR3 in DNA: TGTGCCAGCAGTCACCGACGGATTGACCTCTCCTCGGATACGCAGTATTTT. This sequence encodes CASSHRRIDLSSDTQYF.

This clonotype was seen a handful of times. This chain joins TRBV5-4 and TRBJ2-3; D remains unclear. In germline, CDR1 is SGHNT, CDR2 YYREEE (reference sequence). This CDR3 comprises 15 residues. Trimming stripped 3 bases from V and 4 bases from J, with 15 bases between. The CDR3 spells CASSYGYSGADTQYF. The CDR3 DNA follows: TGTGCCAGCAGCTACGGATATTCCGGCGCAGATACGCAGTATTTT. Looking up the rest from reference TRBV5-4 and TRBJ2-3 gives the full variable domain: ETGVTQSPTHLIKTRGQQVTLRCSSQSGHNTVSWYQQALGQGPQFIFQYYREEENGRGNFPPRFSGLQFPNYSSELNVNALELDDSALYLCASSYGYSGADTQYFGPGTRLTVL.

The chain combines TRBV7-9 with TRBJ2-5; 8 bases align to TRBD2. The CDR3 loop spans 15 amino acids. Trimming took 4 bases from V and 5 from J; bases not matched to a gene: 9. Germline V lookup: CDR1 SEHNR, CDR2 FQNEAQ (reference sequence). The CDR3, as DNA: TGTGCCAGCAGCTCGGGACTAGACCACCGGGAGACCCAGTACTTC. This codes for CASSSGLDHRETQYF.